The next 9 T cell receptor beta chains were all read from a single sample in a study of T cell responses to AZD1222 COVID-19 vaccine. Profiling relied on immunoSEQ multiplex PCR, and the TCRdb table lists in-frame clones only, not all of them. Seen here are about 140,000 clones, just over 85% observed once, and the top ten hold roughly 3%. This specimen was peripheral blood, taken on day 0 of AZD1222 vaccination. Receptor source: an adult in good health.

This chain links TRBV10-3 with TRBJ2-1; TRBD2 aligns across 7 bases. The trim removed 4 bases at V and 9 bases at J, leaving 6 bases unmatched. The CDR3 loop spans 13 amino acids. CDR1 and CDR2 (germline): ENHRY, SYGVKD. Here the CDR3 DNA reads TGTGCCATCAGTGGGCGGGAGAGGAGTGAGCAGTTCTTC. It specifies CAISGRERSEQFF.

This sequence joins TRBV5-1 and TRBJ1-3; no clear D. The CDR3 loop spans 15 amino acids. CDR1 and CDR2 from the germline V gene are SGHRS and YFSETQ. Trimming took 0 bases from V and 0 from J, leaving 7 bases between them. For the CDR3, the DNA is TGCGCCAGCAGCTTGGAGGCGGGCTCTGGAAACACCATATATTTT. Its translation is CASSLEAGSGNTIYF.

The rearrangement uses TRBV2 and TRBJ1-6, with D hard to call. The germline CDR1 and CDR2 sequences are SNHLY and FYNNEI. The CDR3 sequence is 14 residues long. CDR3 region: CVGRPSSYNSPLHF. CDR3 coding DNA: TGTGTCGGCCGCCCAAGCTCCTATAATTCACCCCTCCACTTT.

This clone was seen a handful of times. The chain joins TRBV4-3 to TRBJ1-2; D is perhaps TRBD1 (6 bases). V was cut by 3 bases and J by 4 bases, with 9 bases left in between. Per germline, CDR1 LGHNA and CDR2 YSLEER. This CDR3 spans 13 amino acids. CDR3 protein: CASSQGRGYGYTF. CDR3 bases: TGCGCCAGCAGCCAGGGCAGGGGCTATGGCTACACCTTC.

The genes are TRBV19 and TRBJ1-1; D unresolved. This CDR3 comprises 14 residues. CDR1 LNHDA and CDR2 SQIVND come from the germline V gene (reference sequence). V lost 7 bases, J lost 3 bases, and 15 bases lay in between. For the CDR3, the DNA is TGTGCCAGTATTTCCAACGGTAGGGACACTGAAGCTTTCTTT. Protein product: CASISNGRDTEAFF.

J is TRBJ1-2 and V is TRBV27; D is unclear. The V end was cut by 2 bases, the J end by 6 bases, with 13 bases between. Germline V lookup: CDR1 MNHEY, CDR2 SMNVEV (reference sequence). This CDR3 is 14 amino acids long. In nucleotides, the CDR3 is TGTGCCAGCAGTTTAACGGGTGGGTACGATGGCTACACCTTC. This translates into CASSLTGGYDGYTF.

The gene calls are TRBV10-1 and TRBJ1-1; 10 bases map to TRBD1. V shed 8 bases and J 3 bases; nucleotides not matched to a gene: 15. The germline gives CDR1 WNHNN, CDR2 SYGVQD (reference sequence). This CDR3 has 17 amino acids. The CDR3 DNA is TGCGCCAGCTCCGCCAGGGACAGGGGATTTATGCACACTGAAGCTTTCTTT. This codes for CASSARDRGFMHTEAFF.

The chain links TRBV20-1 to TRBJ1-1; D gene uncertain. The V gene's germline CDR1 is DFQATT and CDR2 SNEGSKA (reference sequence). The V gene lost 6 bases and the J gene lost 8 bases, with 10 bases spanning the gap. This CDR3 region has 10 residues. Here the CDR3 DNA reads TGCAGTGCCAGTGACCGGGAAGCTTTCTTT. It is translated as CSASDREAFF.

The J gene is TRBJ2-7, the V gene TRBV7-6; tentative D call: TRBD1 (8 bases). The CDR3 contains 15 residues. Per germline, CDR1 SGHVS and CDR2 FNYEAQ. With 5 bases removed from V and 0 bases from J, the gap between germline ends came to 14 bases. The CDR3, as DNA: TGTGCCAGCAGCCGCAGCGGGACAGGCTCCTACGAGCAGTACTTC. It specifies CASSRSGTGSYEQYF.